Below, one T cell receptor beta chain is given with its context. No cognate antigen has been identified for it. Per-base quality was not reported, and no clone a single base away is much larger than it. This sample is part of a study of blood T cell repertoires in COVID-19 (TCRdb year 2020). Context from the whole study: The collaborator samples originated in the United States, Italy and Spain and spanned the acute and convalescent phases of COVID-19. The prospective study material was composed of cDNA or gDNA derived from T cells, B-cell-depleted T cells, or PBMCs. Subjects who had been exposed to COVID-19, were actively infected with it, or had recovered from it provided the deeply sampled blood TCRbeta repertoires that made up the dataset. A freely available public database, intended as a resource for researchers studying the immune response to SARS-CoV-2, is where the repertoires were released. Samples were obtained from the ongoing ImmuneRACE study (first 160 participants) and from over 1,000 subjects provided by 6 global collaborators. Nearly every sample came with metadata listing a de-identified subject ID, COVID-19 status, age in years and sex. Where available, HLA class I and class II types were obtained from metadata supplied by the sample provider rather than from assay-based typing. Study-level results and caveats: The amount of clinical and demographic metadata varied by source and participant and was provided uncurated.

One collaborating source in Seattle enrolled patients during active infection and followed them longitudinally through the course of disease. The collaborating institutions used their own protocols to collect whole blood in K2EDTA tubes. Collaborator samples were shipped for TCRbeta analysis as frozen whole blood, isolated PBMCs, or DNA extracted from either sample type. TCRbeta CDR3 regions were amplified from genomic DNA using the immunoSEQ Assay, a bias-controlled multiplex PCR. Regarding the original processing steps: Within the assay, amplification of reference gene primers was used to estimate how many nucleated cells each sample contained. To quantify the absolute abundance of each unique TCRbeta CDR3 rearrangement, sequence reads were collapsed and filtered. For each sample, productive Simpson clonality was calculated by taking the square root of Simpson's diversity index across productive rearrangements. TCRdb limited this immuneACCESS table to in-frame rearrangements with V and J called. A share of clones is missing; checked studies link under half to unresolved V genes, and the rest is unexplained. D and trimming come from the DNA, and the V and J calls and clone size come from that table. The sample table contains about 160,000 clones; only one count was recorded for about four fifths of them. In total, the top ten clones hold 8% to 8.5% of the sample.

The CDR1 and CDR2 encoded by the germline V gene (reference sequence) are MNHEY and SMNVEV. CDR3 length: 14 amino acids, cysteine to phenylalanine. CDR3 DNA only is kept here, 42 bases in frame from base 1. V lost 3 bases and J lost 2 bases; the stretch between them is 10 bases long. The sequencing input was peripheral blood. This TCR derives from a woman aged 55-69 years with COVID-19, enrolled during active disease. The V gene is TRBV27 and the J gene is TRBJ2-5, with TRBD2 perhaps the D gene, on 5 matching bases. The DNA sequence is given as TGTGCCAGCAGTTTCATCCGGGGACAAGAGACCCAGTACTTC. Its protein reads: CASSFIRGQETQYF.